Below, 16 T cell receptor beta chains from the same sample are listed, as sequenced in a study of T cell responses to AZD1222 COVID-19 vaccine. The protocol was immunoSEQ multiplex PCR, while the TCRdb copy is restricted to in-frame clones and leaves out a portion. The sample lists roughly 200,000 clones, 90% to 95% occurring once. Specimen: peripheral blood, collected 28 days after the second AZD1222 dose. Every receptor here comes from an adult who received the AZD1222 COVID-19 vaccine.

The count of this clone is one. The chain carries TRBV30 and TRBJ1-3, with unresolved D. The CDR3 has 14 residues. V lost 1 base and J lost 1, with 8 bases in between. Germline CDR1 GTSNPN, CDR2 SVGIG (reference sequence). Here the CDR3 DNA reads TGTGCCTGGAGTGAACTGGGATCTGGAAACACCATATATTTT. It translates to CAWSELGSGNTIYF.

CDR3 region: CATSDAGLAADTQYF. The CDR3 nucleotides are TGTGCCACCAGTGATGCAGGACTAGCGGCAGATACGCAGTATTTT. The V call is TRBV24-1, the J call TRBJ2-3, with TRBD2 matching over 10 bases. This CDR3 has 15 residues. Germline V gives CDR1 KGHDR, CDR2 SFDVKD. The junction had 3 bases not matched to a gene; V was cut back by 3 bases and J by 4 bases.

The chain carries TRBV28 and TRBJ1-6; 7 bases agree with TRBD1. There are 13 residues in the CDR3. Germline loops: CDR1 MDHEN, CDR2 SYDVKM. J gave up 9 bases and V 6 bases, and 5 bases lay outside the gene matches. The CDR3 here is CASRGYRGSPLHF. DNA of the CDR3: TGTGCCAGCAGAGGGTACAGGGGTTCACCCCTCCACTTT.

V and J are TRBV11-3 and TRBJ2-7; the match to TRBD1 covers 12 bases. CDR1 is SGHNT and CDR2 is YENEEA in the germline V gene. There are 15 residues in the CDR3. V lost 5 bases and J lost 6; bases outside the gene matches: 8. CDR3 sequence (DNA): TGTGCCAGCAGCACCCCCGGGACAGGGGGCTCCGAGCAGTACTTC. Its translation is CASSTPGTGGSEQYF. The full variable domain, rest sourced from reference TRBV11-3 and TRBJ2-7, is EAGVVQSPRYKIIEKKQPVAFWCNPISGHNTLYWYLQNLGQGPELLIRYENEEAVDDSQLPKDRFSAERLKGVDSTLKIQPAELGDSAVYLCASSTPGTGGSEQYFGPGTRLTVT.

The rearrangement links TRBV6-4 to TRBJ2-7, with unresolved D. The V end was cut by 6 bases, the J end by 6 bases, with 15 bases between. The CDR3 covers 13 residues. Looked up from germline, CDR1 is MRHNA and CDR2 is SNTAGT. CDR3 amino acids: CASRPPSPIEQYF. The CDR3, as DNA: TGTGCCAGCAGACCCCCGTCCCCTATCGAGCAGTACTTC.

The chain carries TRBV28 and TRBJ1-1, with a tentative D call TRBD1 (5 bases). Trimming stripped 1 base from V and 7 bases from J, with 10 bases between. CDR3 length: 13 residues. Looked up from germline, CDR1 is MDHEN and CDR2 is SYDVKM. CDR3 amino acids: CASSLFSGGEAFF. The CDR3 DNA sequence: TGTGCCAGCAGTTTATTTAGCGGGGGTGAAGCTTTCTTT.

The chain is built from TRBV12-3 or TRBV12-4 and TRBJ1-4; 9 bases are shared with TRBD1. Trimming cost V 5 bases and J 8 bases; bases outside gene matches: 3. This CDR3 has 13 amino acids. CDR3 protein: CASSTGGREKLFF. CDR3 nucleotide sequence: TGTGCCAGCAGTACAGGGGGCCGGGAAAAACTGTTTTTT.

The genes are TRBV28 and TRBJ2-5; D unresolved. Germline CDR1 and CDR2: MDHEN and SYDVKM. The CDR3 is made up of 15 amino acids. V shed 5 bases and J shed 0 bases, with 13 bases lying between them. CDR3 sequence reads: CASSQITTDQETQYF. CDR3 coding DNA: TGTGCCAGCAGTCAAATCACGACTGACCAAGAGACCCAGTACTTC.

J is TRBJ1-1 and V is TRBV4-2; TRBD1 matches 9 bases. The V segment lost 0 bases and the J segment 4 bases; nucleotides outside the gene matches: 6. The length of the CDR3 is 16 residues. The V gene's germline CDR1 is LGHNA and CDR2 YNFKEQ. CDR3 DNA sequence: TGTGCCAGCAGCCAAGAAGGGGACAGGGTGGCCACTGAAGCTTTCTTT. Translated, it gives CASSQEGDRVATEAFF.

The CDR3 DNA follows: TGTGCCAGCAGCCAAGGACTAGCGATTCATACGCAGTATTTT. Its translation is CASSQGLAIHTQYF. The chain has TRBV14 and TRBJ2-3; TRBD2 matches 8 bases. Looked up from germline, CDR1 is SGHDN and CDR2 is FVKESK. Trimming removed 1 base from V and 7 bases from J; junction bases left unmatched: 4. CDR3 size: 14 residues.

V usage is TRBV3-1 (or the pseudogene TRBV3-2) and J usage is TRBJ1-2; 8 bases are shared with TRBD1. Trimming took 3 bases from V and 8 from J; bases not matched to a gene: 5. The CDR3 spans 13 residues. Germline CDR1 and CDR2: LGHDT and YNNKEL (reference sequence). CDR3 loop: CASSHETGVGYTF. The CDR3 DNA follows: TGTGCCAGCAGCCACGAGACAGGGGTCGGCTACACCTTC.

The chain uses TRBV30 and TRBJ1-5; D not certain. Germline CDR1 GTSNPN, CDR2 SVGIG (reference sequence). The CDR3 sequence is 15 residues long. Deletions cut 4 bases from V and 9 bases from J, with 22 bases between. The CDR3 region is CAWIEAASLARPQHF. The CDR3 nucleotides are TGTGCCTGGATTGAGGCGGCTTCTTTGGCTCGGCCCCAGCATTTT.

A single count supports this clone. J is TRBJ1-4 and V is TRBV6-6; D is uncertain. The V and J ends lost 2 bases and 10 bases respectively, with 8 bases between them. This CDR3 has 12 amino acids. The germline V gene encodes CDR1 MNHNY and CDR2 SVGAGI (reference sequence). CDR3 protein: CASSYLKVKLFF. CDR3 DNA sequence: TGTGCCAGCAGTTACCTTAAAGTAAAACTGTTTTTT.

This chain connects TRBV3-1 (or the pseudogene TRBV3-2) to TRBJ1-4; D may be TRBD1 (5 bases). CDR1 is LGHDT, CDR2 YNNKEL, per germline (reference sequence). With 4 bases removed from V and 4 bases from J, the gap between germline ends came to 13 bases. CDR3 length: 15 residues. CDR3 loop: CASSLGTGLNEKLFF. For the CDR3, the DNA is TGTGCCAGCAGCCTCGGGACGGGTCTTAATGAAAAACTGTTTTTT.

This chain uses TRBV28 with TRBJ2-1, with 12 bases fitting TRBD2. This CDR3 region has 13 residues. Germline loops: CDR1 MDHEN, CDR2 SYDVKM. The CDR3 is CVCASGGVNEQFF. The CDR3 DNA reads TGTGTCTGCGCTAGCGGGGGGGTCAATGAGCAGTTCTTC.

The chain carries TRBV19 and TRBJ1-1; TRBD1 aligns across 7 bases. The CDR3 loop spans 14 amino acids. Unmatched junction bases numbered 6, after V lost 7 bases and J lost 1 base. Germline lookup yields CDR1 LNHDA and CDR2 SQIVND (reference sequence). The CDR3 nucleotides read TGTGCCAGTACTCCGACAGGGACGAACACTGAAGCTTTCTTT. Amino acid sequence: CASTPTGTNTEAFF. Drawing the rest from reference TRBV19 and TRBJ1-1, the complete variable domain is DGGITQSPKYLFRKEGQNVTLSCEQNLNHDAMYWYRQDPGQGLRLIYYSQIVNDFQKGDIAEGYSVSREKKESFPLTVTSAQKNPTAFYLCASTPTGTNTEAFFGQGTRLTVV.